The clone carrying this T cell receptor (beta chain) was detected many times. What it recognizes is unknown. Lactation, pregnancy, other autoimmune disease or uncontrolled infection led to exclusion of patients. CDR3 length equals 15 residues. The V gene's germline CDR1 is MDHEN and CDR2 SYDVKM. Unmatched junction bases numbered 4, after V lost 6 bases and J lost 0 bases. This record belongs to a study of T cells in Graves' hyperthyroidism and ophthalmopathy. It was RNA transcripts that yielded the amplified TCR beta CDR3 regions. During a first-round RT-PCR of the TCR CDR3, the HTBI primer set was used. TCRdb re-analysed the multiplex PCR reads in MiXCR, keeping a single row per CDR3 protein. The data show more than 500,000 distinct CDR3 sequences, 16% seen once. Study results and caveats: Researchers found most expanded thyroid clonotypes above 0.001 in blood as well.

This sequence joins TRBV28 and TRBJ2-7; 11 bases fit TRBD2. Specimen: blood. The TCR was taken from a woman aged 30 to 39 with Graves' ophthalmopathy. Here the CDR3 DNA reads TGTGCCAGCAGCCGGACTAGCGGGCCCTCCTACGAGCAGTACTTC. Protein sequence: CASSRTSGPSYEQYF.